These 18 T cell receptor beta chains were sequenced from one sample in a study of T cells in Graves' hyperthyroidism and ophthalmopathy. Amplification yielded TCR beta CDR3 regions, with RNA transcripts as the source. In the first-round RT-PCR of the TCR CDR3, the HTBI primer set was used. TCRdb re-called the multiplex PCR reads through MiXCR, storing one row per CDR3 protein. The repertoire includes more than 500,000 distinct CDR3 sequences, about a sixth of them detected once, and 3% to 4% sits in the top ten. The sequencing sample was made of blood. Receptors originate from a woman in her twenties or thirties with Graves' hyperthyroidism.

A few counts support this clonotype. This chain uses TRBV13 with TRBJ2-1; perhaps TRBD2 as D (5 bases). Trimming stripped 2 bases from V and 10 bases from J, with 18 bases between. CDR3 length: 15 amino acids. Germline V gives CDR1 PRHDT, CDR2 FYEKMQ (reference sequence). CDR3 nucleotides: TGTGCCAGCAGCTTAAGCGGTGCGATGACGAAAGAGCAGTTCTTC. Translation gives CASSLSGAMTKEQFF.

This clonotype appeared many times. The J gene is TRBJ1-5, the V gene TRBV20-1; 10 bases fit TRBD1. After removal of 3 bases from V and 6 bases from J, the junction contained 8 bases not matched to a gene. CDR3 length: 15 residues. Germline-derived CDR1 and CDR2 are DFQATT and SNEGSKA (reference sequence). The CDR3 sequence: CSASVDRGPTQPQHF. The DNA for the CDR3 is TGCAGTGCTAGCGTTGACAGGGGGCCGACTCAGCCCCAGCATTTT.

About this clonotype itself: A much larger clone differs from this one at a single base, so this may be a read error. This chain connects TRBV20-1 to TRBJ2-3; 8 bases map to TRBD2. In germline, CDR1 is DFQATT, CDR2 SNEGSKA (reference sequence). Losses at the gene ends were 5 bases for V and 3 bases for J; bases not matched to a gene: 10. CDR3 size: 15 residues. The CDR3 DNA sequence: TGCAGTGCTCCCCAGGCGGGAGGTCGTACAGATACGCAGTATTTT. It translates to CSAPQAGGRTDTQYF.

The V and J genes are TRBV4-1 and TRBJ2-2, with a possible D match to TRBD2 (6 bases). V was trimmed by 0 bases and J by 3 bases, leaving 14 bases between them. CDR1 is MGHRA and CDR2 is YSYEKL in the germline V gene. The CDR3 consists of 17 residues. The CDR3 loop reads CASSQEGLADYTGELFF. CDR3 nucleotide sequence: TGCGCCAGCAGCCAAGAAGGGTTAGCGGATTACACCGGGGAGCTGTTTTTT.

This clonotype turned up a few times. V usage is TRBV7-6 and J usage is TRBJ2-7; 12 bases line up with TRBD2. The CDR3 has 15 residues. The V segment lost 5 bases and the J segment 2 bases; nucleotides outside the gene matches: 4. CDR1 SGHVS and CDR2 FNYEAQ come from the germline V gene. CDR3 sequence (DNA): TGTGCCAGCAGCGGACTAGCGGGACCCCCCTACGAGCAGTACTTC. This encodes CASSGLAGPPYEQYF.

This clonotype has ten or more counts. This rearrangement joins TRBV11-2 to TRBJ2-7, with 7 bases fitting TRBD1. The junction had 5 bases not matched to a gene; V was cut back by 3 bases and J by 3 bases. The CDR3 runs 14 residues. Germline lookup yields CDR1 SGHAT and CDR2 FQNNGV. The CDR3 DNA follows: TGTGCCAGCAGCTTCCCCGGGACAGTCTACGAGCAGTACTTC. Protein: CASSFPGTVYEQYF.

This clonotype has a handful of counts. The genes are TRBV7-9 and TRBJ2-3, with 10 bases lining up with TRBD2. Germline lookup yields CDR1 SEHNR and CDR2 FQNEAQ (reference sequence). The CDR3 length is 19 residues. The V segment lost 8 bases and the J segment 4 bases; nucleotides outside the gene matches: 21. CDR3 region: CASPPWTSGGPELPDTQYF. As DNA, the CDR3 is TGTGCCAGCCCTCCTTGGACTAGCGGAGGCCCCGAACTTCCAGATACGCAGTATTTT.

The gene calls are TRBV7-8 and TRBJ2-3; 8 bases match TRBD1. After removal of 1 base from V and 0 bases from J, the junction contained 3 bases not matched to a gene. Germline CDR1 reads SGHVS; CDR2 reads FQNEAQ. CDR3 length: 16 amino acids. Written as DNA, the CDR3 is TGTGCCAGCAGCTTAGATGGGACAGGTAGCACAGATACGCAGTATTTT. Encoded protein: CASSLDGTGSTDTQYF.

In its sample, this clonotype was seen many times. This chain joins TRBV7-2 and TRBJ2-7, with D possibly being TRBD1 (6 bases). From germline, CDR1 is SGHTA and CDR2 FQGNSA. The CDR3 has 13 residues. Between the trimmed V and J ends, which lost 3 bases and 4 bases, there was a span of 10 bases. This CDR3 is CASSFERGYEQYF. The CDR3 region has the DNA TGTGCCAGCAGCTTTGAGAGGGGGTACGAGCAGTACTTC.

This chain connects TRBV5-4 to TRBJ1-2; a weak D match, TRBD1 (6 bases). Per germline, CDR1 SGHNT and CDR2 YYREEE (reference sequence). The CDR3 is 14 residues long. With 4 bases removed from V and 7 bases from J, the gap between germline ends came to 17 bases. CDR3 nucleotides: TGTGCCAGCAGCATAGACAGGAACCGGAGTGGCTACACCTTC. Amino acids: CASSIDRNRSGYTF.

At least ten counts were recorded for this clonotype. The CDR3 DNA follows: TGTGCCTGGAGTGATGAAAGGACGGAGAACACTGAAGCTTTCTTT. Translating it yields CAWSDERTENTEAFF. The chain joins TRBV30 to TRBJ1-1; no reliable D call. The V and J ends lost 1 base and 1 base respectively, with 13 bases between them. The CDR3 has 15 amino acids. CDR1 and CDR2 (germline): GTSNPN, SVGIG (reference sequence).

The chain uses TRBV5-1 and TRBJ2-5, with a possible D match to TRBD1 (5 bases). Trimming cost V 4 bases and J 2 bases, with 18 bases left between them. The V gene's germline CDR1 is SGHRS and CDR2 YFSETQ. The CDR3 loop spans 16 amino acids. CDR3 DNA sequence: TGCGCCAGCAGCATCCCCGAAAGGGGCGTACAAGAGACCCAGTACTTC. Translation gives CASSIPERGVQETQYF.

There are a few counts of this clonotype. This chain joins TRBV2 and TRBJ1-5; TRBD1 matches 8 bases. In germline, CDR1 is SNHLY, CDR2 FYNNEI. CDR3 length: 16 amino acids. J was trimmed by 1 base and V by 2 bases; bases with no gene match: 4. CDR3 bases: TGTGCCAGCAGTGAACAGGGGGCTCGGAGCAATCAGCCCCAGCATTTT. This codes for CASSEQGARSNQPQHF.

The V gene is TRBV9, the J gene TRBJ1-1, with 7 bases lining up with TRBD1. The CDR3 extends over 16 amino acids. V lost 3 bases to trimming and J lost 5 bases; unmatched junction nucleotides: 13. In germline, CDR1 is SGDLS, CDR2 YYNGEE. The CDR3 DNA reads TGTGCCAGCAGCGGAAGGGACAGATCTTTAGGTACTGAAGCTTTCTTT. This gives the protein CASSGRDRSLGTEAFF.

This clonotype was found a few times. CDR3: CASSVGRVSGYEQYF. CDR3 sequence (DNA): TGTGCCAGCAGCGTCGGCCGAGTTTCTGGCTACGAGCAGTACTTC. The chain is built from TRBV14 and TRBJ2-7; D gene uncertain. CDR1 and CDR2 from the germline V gene are SGHDN and FVKESK. This CDR3 has 15 residues. V lost 5 bases and J lost 3, with 17 bases in between.

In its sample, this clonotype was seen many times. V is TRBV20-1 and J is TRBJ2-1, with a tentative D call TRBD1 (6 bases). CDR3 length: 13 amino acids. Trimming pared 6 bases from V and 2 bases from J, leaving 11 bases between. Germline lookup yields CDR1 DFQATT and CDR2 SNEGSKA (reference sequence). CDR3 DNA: TGCAGTGCCTCCCAGGGGACCTACAATGAGCAGTTCTTC. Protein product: CSASQGTYNEQFF.

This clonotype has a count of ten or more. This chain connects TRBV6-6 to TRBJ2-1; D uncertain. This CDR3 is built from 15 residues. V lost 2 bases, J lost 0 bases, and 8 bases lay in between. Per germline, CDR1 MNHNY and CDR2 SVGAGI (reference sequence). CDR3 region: CASSYDAGSYNEQFF. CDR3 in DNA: TGTGCCAGCAGTTACGATGCAGGCTCCTACAATGAGCAGTTCTTC.

This chain's CDR3 is CASRGQVGSPLHF. The CDR3 DNA sequence: TGTGCCAGCAGGGGACAGGTCGGATCACCCCTCCACTTT. V and J are TRBV6-2 or TRBV6-3 and TRBJ1-6, with TRBD1 identical over 8 bases. CDR3 size: 13 residues. With V trimmed by 6 bases and J by 10 bases, 5 bases remained unmatched. Germline V gives CDR1 MNHEY, CDR2 SVGEGT.